This T cell receptor (beta chain) derives from a study of patients and donors after allogeneic stem cell transplantation. CDR3 length: 16 amino acids. J was trimmed by 4 bases and V by 1 base; bases with no gene match: 7. Per germline, CDR1 MNHNS and CDR2 SASEGT. TCRdb ran MiXCR on the RT-PCR reads and lists one entry per CDR3 protein. The sample contains about 960,000 distinct CDR3 sequences, roughly 18% of which appear only once. This clonotype was seen a handful of times. The rearrangement uses TRBV6-1 and TRBJ2-3, with 8 bases aligning to TRBD1. The sample comprised blood, either unsorted or a sorted T cell fraction (not recorded which). The clonotype was recovered from a human donor who was either an allogeneic HSCT recipient or a stem cell or donor lymphocyte infusion donor (not recorded which). It is not recorded whose cells these are; they may come from a transplant donor. The CDR3: CASSEGTGTIADTQYF. DNA for the CDR3: TGTGCCAGCAGTGAAGGGACAGGGACGATCGCAGATACGCAGTATTTT.